Below are 13 T cell receptor beta chains sequenced from a single sample in a study of regulatory T cells in long-lasting Graves disease. iRepertoire HTBI primers and Arm-PCR of CDR3 regions built TCR beta libraries. TCRdb reprocessed the multiplex PCR reads with MiXCR, giving one entry per CDR3 protein. The profile shows a few hundred thousand distinct CDR3 sequences, roughly 18% of them singletons. Indicated time point: newly diagnosed GD, antithyroid drugs for less than 3 months. After RNA was extracted from PBMCs, the TCR library was made from it. Source: peripheral blood mononuclear cells (PBMCs), taken at new diagnosis, from a patient treated with antithyroid drugs. Source of these receptors: a female donor with Graves disease.

This clonotype was counted at least ten times. V gene TRBV3-1 combines with J gene TRBJ1-2, with 7 nucleotides matching TRBD1. V lost 1 base and J lost 5; bases outside the gene matches: 7. Per the germline V gene, CDR1 is LGHDT and CDR2 is YNNKEL (reference sequence). The CDR3 totals 15 residues. CDR3 bases: TGTGCCAGCAGCCAAGCGCGAGGGGGCGCGTATGGCTACACCTTC. Amino acid sequence: CASSQARGGAYGYTF.

This clonotype was recorded at least ten times. This rearrangement joins TRBV20-1 to TRBJ1-4; D possibly corresponds to TRBD1 (5 bases). This CDR3 comprises 14 residues. Germline assignment: CDR1 DFQATT and CDR2 SNEGSKA (reference sequence). With 6 bases removed from V and 8 bases from J, the gap between germline ends came to 19 bases. The CDR3 bases are TGCAGTGCCGTAGGCGGGCAGGGCGGGGAAAAACTGTTTTTT. Encoded protein: CSAVGGQGGEKLFF.

This clonotype has just a few counts. CDR3 sequence reads: CASSLVPSGSHNEQFF. The CDR3 DNA reads as TGTGCCAGCAGCTTAGTCCCTAGCGGGTCCCACAATGAGCAGTTCTTC. V gene TRBV7-2 combines with J gene TRBJ2-1, with 8 bases matching TRBD2. Germline-derived CDR1 and CDR2 are SGHTA and FQGNSA. The CDR3 consists of 16 residues. V trimming: 1 base; J trimming: 5 bases; junction bases outside the gene matches: 7. Together with reference TRBV7-2 and TRBJ2-1, the CDR3 gives the full variable domain: GAGVSQSPSNKVTEKGKDVELRCDPISGHTALYWYRQSLGQGLEFLIYFQGNSAPDKSGLPSDRFSAERTGGSVSTLTIQRTQQEDSAVYLCASSLVPSGSHNEQFFGPGTRLTVL.

This clonotype was seen ten or more times. The V call is TRBV12-5, the J call TRBJ2-1; no firm D call. The V and J ends lost 11 bases and 7 bases respectively, with 18 bases between them. Germline V lookup: CDR1 LGHNT, CDR2 FRNRAP. The CDR3 has 13 residues. CDR3 protein: CAGVLAPGNEQFF. The CDR3 region has the DNA TGTGCTGGAGTCTTAGCCCCGGGTAATGAGCAGTTCTTC.

This clonotype was seen ten or more times. The rearrangement uses TRBV10-2 and TRBJ2-7; 13 nucleotides line up with TRBD2. V lost 4 bases to trimming and J lost 6 bases; unmatched junction nucleotides: 3. Germline assignment: CDR1 WSHSY and CDR2 SAAADI. This CDR3 region has 14 residues. CDR3 sequence reads: CASSGTSGRSEQYF. CDR3 DNA sequence: TGCGCCAGCAGTGGGACTAGCGGGAGAAGCGAGCAGTACTTC.

This clonotype was seen ten or more times. The rearrangement uses TRBV18 and TRBJ2-2; D is ambiguous. Per the germline V gene, CDR1 is KGHSH and CDR2 is LQKENI. This CDR3 is built from 16 residues. V shed 3 bases and J shed 0 bases, with 11 bases lying between them. The CDR3 here is CASSPFITSNTGELFF. CDR3 nucleotides: TGTGCCAGCTCACCTTTCATAACGTCGAACACCGGGGAGCTGTTTTTT. The entire variable domain, with the rest obtained from reference TRBV18 and TRBJ2-2, is as follows: NAGVMQNPRHLVRRRGQEARLRCSPMKGHSHVYWYRQLPEEGLKFMVYLQKENIIDESGMPKERFSAEFPKEGPSILRIQQVVRGDSAAYFCASSPFITSNTGELFFGEGSRLTVL.

Only a few counts were recorded for this clonotype. This chain connects TRBV7-8 to TRBJ1-4; possible D gene TRBD1, 6 bases. The CDR3 covers 16 residues. Trimming left V 5 bases short and J 4 bases short, with 17 bases between. Per the germline V gene, CDR1 is SGHVS and CDR2 is FQNEAQ. The CDR3 region has the DNA TGTGCCAGCAGCACCTACGGACAGCCGAATAATGAAAAACTGTTTTTT. It is translated as CASSTYGQPNNEKLFF.

This clonotype was seen at least ten times. The rearrangement links TRBV28 to TRBJ2-7; D unresolved. CDR1 and CDR2 from the germline V gene are MDHEN and SYDVKM. The CDR3 loop spans 13 amino acids. The V and J ends lost 6 bases and 4 bases respectively, with 13 bases between them. The CDR3 loop reads CASRGKTPYEQYF. CDR3 coding DNA: TGTGCCAGCAGGGGGAAGACACCTTACGAGCAGTACTTC.

Ten or more counts support this clonotype. J is TRBJ1-2 and V is TRBV3-1, with D possibly TRBD1 on 5 matching bases. Trimming took off 8 bases at V and 1 base at J, with 14 bases between the two ends. The CDR3 loop spans 14 amino acids. CDR1 and CDR2 from the germline V gene are LGHDT and YNNKEL (reference sequence). As DNA, the CDR3 is TGTGCCAGCTCACTCTCGACAGTTAACTATGGCTACACCTTC. Translating it yields CASSLSTVNYGYTF.

This clonotype has more than one count but fewer than ten. V and J are TRBV7-2 and TRBJ2-1, with TRBD2 matching 13 bases. The CDR3 extends over 17 amino acids. Per germline, CDR1 SGHTA and CDR2 FQGNSA. With 1 base clipped from V and 2 bases from J, the junction kept 2 bases outside the gene matches. The CDR3 sequence: CASSLGLAGGPYNEQFF. Written as DNA, the CDR3 is TGTGCCAGCAGCTTAGGACTAGCGGGAGGCCCCTACAATGAGCAGTTCTTC.

As regards this clonotype: It may be a read error: a sequence one base away is much more abundant. The J gene is TRBJ2-7, the V gene TRBV20-1; 7 nucleotides match TRBD1. J was trimmed by 6 bases and V by 6 bases; bases with no gene match: 14. Germline lookup yields CDR1 DFQATT and CDR2 SNEGSKA (reference sequence). The CDR3 extends over 14 amino acids. The CDR3 bases are TGCAGTGCCGGTGGGCTGACGACAGGGAGCGAGCAGTACTTC. Translation: CSAGGLTTGSEQYF.

This clonotype was found many times. Written as DNA, the CDR3 is TGTGCCAGCACCCACGGCATCTCCTACGAGCAGTACTTC. It translates to CASTHGISYEQYF. The chain recombines TRBV13 with TRBJ2-7; D not certain. V was shortened by 7 bases and J by 0 bases, with 10 bases between the two germline ends. Germline lookup yields CDR1 PRHDT and CDR2 FYEKMQ (reference sequence). CDR3 length equals 13 residues.

This clonotype has ten or more counts. A junction boundary mismatches the germline segment, possibly from a read error. The chain joins TRBV18 to TRBJ1-1, with 7 bases lining up with TRBD1. This CDR3 is 15 amino acids long. The V gene's germline CDR1 is KGHSH and CDR2 LQKENI. CDR3 sequence: CASSPPGQRNIEAFF. The CDR3 DNA reads as TGTGCCAGCTCACCCCCGGGACAGCGAAACATTGAAGCTTTCTTT.